A single sample is the source of the 19 T cell receptor beta chains below, sequenced in a study of OX40 agonist ivuxolimab in advanced cancers. Some clones are missing from TCRdb's copy, which holds only in-frame ones; the method was immunoSEQ multiplex PCR. The sample consists of roughly 30,000 clones, 80% to 95% of them appearing once. Sequences were derived from CD4+ or CD8+ T cells sorted from blood, sampled in a trial of the OX40 agonist ivuxolimab. Receptor source: an adult with an advanced solid tumor such as melanoma, head and neck, liver or kidney cancer.

This clone was picked up one time. The chain is built from TRBV7-3 and TRBJ1-6; perhaps TRBD1 as D (5 bases). Looked up from germline, CDR1 is SGHTA and CDR2 is FQGTGA. Trimming left V 2 bases short and J 8 bases short, with 13 bases between. The CDR3 is 15 residues long. The CDR3 nucleotides read TGTGCCAGCAGCTTAGTGCAGGGTATAGATTCACCCCTCCACTTT. Translated: CASSLVQGIDSPLHF.

The chain employs TRBV11-2 and TRBJ2-1; possibly TRBD2 for D (6 bases). Trimming took 5 bases from V and 4 from J, leaving 21 bases between them. The CDR3 length is 17 residues. Per the germline V gene, CDR1 is SGHAT and CDR2 is FQNNGV. The CDR3: CASSDSVAGLNYNEQFF. The CDR3 DNA reads TGTGCCAGCAGCGATAGCGTGGCGGGGTTAAATTACAATGAGCAGTTCTTC.

The V call is TRBV5-1, the J call TRBJ2-1; D is ambiguous. In germline, CDR1 is SGHRS, CDR2 YFSETQ. This CDR3 is built from 14 residues. The V gene lost 0 bases and the J gene lost 4 bases, with 8 bases spanning the gap. The CDR3 DNA reads as TGCGCCAGCAGCTTGGGGTCCCGGTACAATGAGCAGTTCTTC. It yields the protein CASSLGSRYNEQFF.

The chain recombines TRBV6-6 with TRBJ2-7; D unresolved. The CDR3 covers 12 residues. V was trimmed by 6 bases and J by 2 bases, leaving 8 bases between them. Germline V CDR1 and CDR2: MNHNY, SVGAGI (reference sequence). The CDR3 DNA is TGTGCCAGCAGCGGAGCGCCCTACGAGCAGTACTTC. It codes for CASSGAPYEQYF.

V gene TRBV11-3 combines with J gene TRBJ2-3; D might be TRBD2 (6 bases). The CDR3 covers 15 residues. V lost 5 bases to trimming and J lost 0 bases, with 12 bases between them. The V gene's germline CDR1 is SGHNT and CDR2 YENEEA. This CDR3 is CASSPRDSSTDTQYF. The CDR3 DNA sequence: TGTGCCAGCAGCCCGCGGGACTCTAGCACAGATACGCAGTATTTT. Full variable domain (remainder filled in from reference TRBV11-3 and TRBJ2-3): EAGVVQSPRYKIIEKKQPVAFWCNPISGHNTLYWYLQNLGQGPELLIRYENEEAVDDSQLPKDRFSAERLKGVDSTLKIQPAELGDSAVYLCASSPRDSSTDTQYFGPGTRLTVL.

The V call is TRBV19, the J call TRBJ1-2; D unclear. Germline CDR1 LNHDA, CDR2 SQIVND (reference sequence). Trimming pared 5 bases from V and 4 bases from J, leaving 14 bases between. This CDR3 region has 14 residues. CDR3 sequence: CASSLSTPFYGYTF. CDR3 sequence (DNA): TGTGCCAGTAGTTTATCCACCCCTTTCTATGGCTACACCTTC. Using reference TRBV19 and TRBJ1-2 for the parts outside the CDR3, the full variable domain is DGGITQSPKYLFRKEGQNVTLSCEQNLNHDAMYWYRQDPGQGLRLIYYSQIVNDFQKGDIAEGYSVSREKKESFPLTVTSAQKNPTAFYLCASSLSTPFYGYTFGSGTRLTVV.

This clone has just one count. The V and J genes are TRBV9 and TRBJ1-1; D might be TRBD1 (5 bases). The V gene lost 0 bases and the J gene lost 6 bases, with 15 bases spanning the gap. The CDR3 length is 15 residues. The V gene's germline CDR1 is SGDLS and CDR2 YYNGEE. Here the CDR3 reads CASSVATGGGAEAFF. The CDR3 DNA follows: TGTGCCAGCAGCGTAGCTACGGGTGGGGGGGCTGAAGCTTTCTTT.

The V call is TRBV4-1, the J call TRBJ1-3, with unresolved D. Germline CDR1 MGHRA, CDR2 YSYEKL. The V and J ends lost 4 bases and 0 bases respectively, with 10 bases between them. The CDR3 extends over 15 amino acids. The CDR3 sequence: CASSLNSGSGNTIYF. The CDR3 DNA reads TGCGCCAGCAGCCTAAACAGCGGCTCTGGAAACACCATATATTTT.

The chain links TRBV6-5 to TRBJ2-5; a weak D match, TRBD2 (6 bases). Germline V lookup: CDR1 MNHEY, CDR2 SVGAGI. Between the trimmed V and J ends, which lost 0 bases and 1 base, there was a span of 6 bases. CDR3 length: 14 amino acids. Here the CDR3 reads CASSYSGGQETQYF. The CDR3, as DNA: TGTGCCAGCAGTTACTCGGGGGGCCAAGAGACCCAGTACTTC.

The rearrangement uses TRBV4-1 and TRBJ2-1, with 7 bases aligning to TRBD2. With 4 bases clipped from V and 3 bases from J, the junction kept 12 bases outside the gene matches. This CDR3 has 17 amino acids. Looked up from germline, CDR1 is MGHRA and CDR2 is YSYEKL. The CDR3 is CASSPRVPRGGYNEQFF. CDR3 DNA sequence: TGCGCCAGCAGCCCACGGGTCCCTCGCGGGGGCTACAATGAGCAGTTCTTC.

V usage is TRBV4-1 and J usage is TRBJ2-1, with unresolved D. The CDR3 is made up of 14 amino acids. The V gene lost 1 base and the J gene lost 0 bases, with 4 bases spanning the gap. Germline-derived CDR1 and CDR2 are MGHRA and YSYEKL. DNA of the CDR3: TGCGCCAGCAGCCAAGGGAGCTCCTACAATGAGCAGTTCTTC. As protein: CASSQGSSYNEQFF.

The chain couples TRBV15 to TRBJ2-3, with TRBD2 matching 14 bases. The J segment lost 2 bases and the V segment lost 1 base, leaving 2 bases of the junction unmatched. The germline CDR1 and CDR2 sequences are LNHNV and YYDKDF (reference sequence). The CDR3 consists of 17 residues. The CDR3 bases are TGTGCCACCAGCAGAGGACTAGCGGGGGGGTACACAGATACGCAGTATTTT. Protein sequence: CATSRGLAGGYTDTQYF.

V gene TRBV2 combines with J gene TRBJ2-4; 8 bases fit TRBD2. The germline V gene encodes CDR1 SNHLY and CDR2 FYNNEI. V shed 8 bases and J 5 bases; nucleotides not matched to a gene: 11. The CDR3 covers 15 residues. The CDR3 reads CASGAERELENIQYF. The CDR3 bases are TGTGCCAGCGGTGCGGAGCGGGAGCTTGAAAACATTCAGTACTTC.

J is TRBJ2-7 and V is TRBV7-9, with a weak D call TRBD1 (5 bases). V was pared by 1 base and J by 1 base, with 14 bases between. The CDR3 extends over 16 amino acids. Germline lookup yields CDR1 SEHNR and CDR2 FQNEAQ (reference sequence). The CDR3 sequence: CASSLVGQGLSYEQYF. The CDR3 bases are TGTGCCAGCAGCTTAGTAGGGCAGGGTTTGTCCTACGAGCAGTACTTC.

The rearrangement uses TRBV7-9 and TRBJ2-5; possibly TRBD1 or TRBD2 for D (5 bases each). This CDR3 has 15 residues. CDR1 SEHNR and CDR2 FQNEAQ come from the germline V gene (reference sequence). The ends were cut back, 5 bases at V and 2 bases at J, with 15 bases in the middle. As DNA, the CDR3 is TGTGCCAGCAGCCCGGGGACGGTTACGCAAGAGACCCAGTACTTC. Its translation: CASSPGTVTQETQYF.

The chain is built from TRBV21-1 and TRBJ1-1; the table assigns TRBD1, which was not confirmed against the DNA. TRBV21-1 is described as a pseudogene. This CDR3 region has 13 residues. CDR3 sequence reads: CASTPGESTEAFF. The CDR3 DNA reads TGTGCCAGCACCCCAGGGGAAAGCACTGAAGCTTTCTTT.

This clone was observed a few times. V is TRBV7-6 and J is TRBJ1-6; D uncertain. The V and J ends lost 0 bases and 10 bases respectively, with 16 bases between them. The CDR3 covers 16 residues. The V gene's germline CDR1 is SGHVS and CDR2 FNYEAQ. The CDR3 coding sequence is TGTGCCAGCAGCTTAGCGGGAGGGCCTCTTGGGTCACCCCTCCACTTT. Protein product: CASSLAGGPLGSPLHF.

The V and J genes are TRBV7-3 and TRBJ2-1; no reliable D call. V shed 2 bases and J shed 0 bases, with 8 bases lying between them. Germline V lookup: CDR1 SGHTA, CDR2 FQGTGA. The CDR3 contains 15 residues. CDR3 in amino acids: CASSLSHSSYNEQFF. CDR3 coding DNA: TGTGCCAGCAGCTTATCGCACAGCTCCTACAATGAGCAGTTCTTC.

In the case of this clone: The sample holds other DNA sequences that translate to the same CDR3. The CDR3 spells CASSPTSGGGAPDTQYF. The CDR3 nucleotides are TGTGCCAGCAGCCCGACTTCGGGCGGGGGGGCCCCAGATACGCAGTATTTT. This chain links TRBV7-3 with TRBJ2-3; the match to TRBD2 covers 9 bases. The CDR3 runs to 17 residues. Germline V gene sequence: CDR1 SGHTA, CDR2 FQGTGA. V shed 5 bases and J 4 bases; nucleotides not matched to a gene: 13.